The sequence of this T cell receptor beta chain was determined in a study of metastatic and nonmetastatic thyroid tumors (dated by TCRdb to the early 2020s). For the study in its entirety: Repertoires from peripheral blood and from tumor or nodule tissue samples of malignant and benign thyroid patients were compared.

The receptor library was made with PCR. Sequencing used an Illumina HiSeq 4000. High-throughput sequencing was used to profile the CDR3 region of the TCR beta-chain in every patient. From the authors' description of their analysis: The researchers built a classifier to tell apart papillary thyroid cancer patients with distant metastasis, based on CDR3 differences among clinicopathological groups. The Shannon index was used to assess repertoire diversity, and the Morisita-Horn index was used to assess tumor-blood repertoire similarity. TCRdb reworked the public reads: Q25 trimming with fastp, MiXCR clone assembly, productive beta chains retained. Here the V and J calls rest on TCRdb's processing, not on the authors' analysis. This sample gives about 24,000 clones in total; under 25% of them show up just once. Jointly, the top ten make up over 10% of the sample. None of the patients had been given any treatment before thyroid surgery. The study retrospectively analysed patient clinical samples collected from about 2012 to 2018 using T-cell receptor beta sequencing.

Based on the germline V gene, the CDR1 and CDR2 sequences are MDHEN and SYDVKM. Measured from the cysteine to the phenylalanine, the CDR3 is 14 residues long. This entry keeps only the CDR3 DNA: 42 bases, framed from base 1. The germline V end is reduced by 5 bases and the J end by 6 bases; junction bases left unmatched: 5. By how much of the sample it makes up, this clone is medium-sized (0.01 to 0.1%). Its antigen is currently not known. Base qualities are not recorded, but no much larger clone differs from it by a single base. General findings and caveats noted by the study authors: In both blood and tumor samples, malignant tumors were reported to have significantly higher TCR beta diversity than benign nodules.

This TCR was sampled from a male donor with papillary thyroid cancer or a benign thyroid nodule (not recorded which). Some clones in this sample may be carry-over from other donors' samples. The source material was blood. The chain couples TRBV28 to TRBJ1-4; 8 bases in the junction line up with TRBD1. Here the CDR3 is given as CASSKGQAYEKLFF. The nucleotides are TGTGCCAGCAGTAAGGGACAGGCTTATGAAAAACTGTTTTTT.